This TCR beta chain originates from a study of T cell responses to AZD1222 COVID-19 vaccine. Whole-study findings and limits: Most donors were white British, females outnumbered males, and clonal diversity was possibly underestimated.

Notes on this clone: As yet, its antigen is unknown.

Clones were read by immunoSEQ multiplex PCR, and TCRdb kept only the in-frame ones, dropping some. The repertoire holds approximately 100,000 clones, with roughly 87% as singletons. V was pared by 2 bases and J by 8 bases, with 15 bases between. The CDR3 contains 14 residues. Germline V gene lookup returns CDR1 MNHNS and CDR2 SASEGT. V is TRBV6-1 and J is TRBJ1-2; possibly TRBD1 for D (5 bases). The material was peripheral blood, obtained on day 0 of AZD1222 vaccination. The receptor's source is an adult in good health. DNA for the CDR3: TGTGCCAGCAGTGAAAGGTGGAGGGACGGGGGCTACACCTTC. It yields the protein CASSERWRDGGYTF.